The clone carrying this TCR beta chain has at least ten counts. Antigen: not known. A universal primer site was added by template switching, and unique molecular identifiers were carried by the cDNA. TCRdb analysed the 5' RACE reads with MiXCR anew, one entry per CDR3 protein. The sample lists fewer than 650,000 distinct CDR3 sequences, over 8.5% seen once, with 2.5% to 3.5% in the top ten. Germline V gene lookup returns CDR1 MNHEY and CDR2 SMNVEV (reference sequence). The CDR3 runs to 17 residues. J lost 6 bases, V lost 2 bases, and 9 bases had no gene match. This sample was included in a study of identical twins. Broader study findings: A partial confounding effect on zero-insertion analyses could come from invariant MAIT and iNKT cells.

The same specimen was also included in a second study, on yellow fever vaccine responses in identical twins.

The specimen sequenced was PBMCs. The V and J genes are TRBV27 and TRBJ2-2, with 10 bases matching TRBD1. This TCR came from a woman between 18 and 29 years old in good health. In DNA, the CDR3 is TGTGCCAGCAGTTTAATTAGGACAGGGGGTGAATCCGGGGAGCTGTTTTTT. It codes for CASSLIRTGGESGELFF.